The 16 T cell receptor beta chains reported below all come from one sample, sequenced in a study of post-analysis software for immune sequencing data. TCR beta cDNA libraries had unique molecular identifiers. TCRdb reprocessed the PCR reads with MiXCR, giving one entry per CDR3 protein. The sample contains over 700,000 distinct CDR3 sequences, 30% of which appear only once. These TCRs are of unknown antigen specificity. Notes on the study in general: In patients, 4 to 6 TRBV segments were more frequent than in controls, with TRBV5-6, TRBV5-1 and TRBV20-1 among them.

Sequencing was performed on blood. The source of these receptors is a girl aged 5 to 17 with multiple sclerosis.

This clonotype has more than one count but fewer than ten. The chain is built from TRBV7-2 and TRBJ2-3; D unresolved. The V end was cut by 4 bases, the J end by 5 bases, with 13 bases between. CDR1 SGHTA and CDR2 FQGNSA come from the germline V gene. This CDR3 region has 14 residues. The CDR3 DNA sequence: TGTGCCAGCAGCTCCCCTTCCGCCCAAGATACGCAGTATTTT. Translating gives CASSSPSAQDTQYF. Complete variable domain (other parts from reference TRBV7-2 and TRBJ2-3): GAGVSQSPSNKVTEKGKDVELRCDPISGHTALYWYRQSLGQGLEFLIYFQGNSAPDKSGLPSDRFSAERTGGSVSTLTIQRTQQEDSAVYLCASSSPSAQDTQYFGPGTRLTVL.

This chain connects TRBV6-1 to TRBJ2-3, with 7 bases lining up with TRBD2. Germline V CDR1 and CDR2: MNHNS, SASEGT. The CDR3 contains 17 residues. V shed 7 bases and J 7 bases; nucleotides not matched to a gene: 20. The CDR3 DNA reads TGTGCCAGCAAGTCGTACCCACAAAGCGGGGCATCGTATACGCAGTATTTT. Translating gives CASKSYPQSGASYTQYF.

The chain is built from TRBV4-1 and TRBJ1-4, with TRBD1 as a possible D gene (5 bases). CDR1 is MGHRA and CDR2 is YSYEKL in the germline V gene. Trimming stripped 3 bases from V and 5 bases from J, with 13 bases between. This CDR3 spans 15 amino acids. CDR3 loop: CASSQWDRENEKLFF. In DNA form, the CDR3 reads TGCGCCAGCAGCCAGTGGGACCGAGAGAATGAAAAACTGTTTTTT.

There are a few counts of this clonotype. The chain recombines TRBV20-1 with TRBJ2-1, with 8 bases identical to TRBD2. The junction had 10 bases not matched to a gene; V was cut back by 0 bases and J by 3 bases. CDR3 length equals 17 residues. Germline values: CDR1 DFQATT, CDR2 SNEGSKA (reference sequence). CDR3 loop: CSARDPPGTRFYNEQFF. The DNA for the CDR3 is TGCAGTGCTAGAGATCCCCCTGGGACTAGATTCTACAATGAGCAGTTCTTC.

The V call is TRBV12-3 or TRBV12-4, the J call TRBJ2-7, with D perhaps TRBD1 or TRBD2 (6 bases each). V gave up 3 bases and J gave up 6 bases, with 18 bases separating them. CDR3 length: 15 residues. Here the CDR3 reads CASSLRGGRGSEQYF. In nucleotides, the CDR3 is TGTGCCAGCAGTTTGCGGGGTGGTAGGGGGTCCGAGCAGTACTTC.

The gene calls are TRBV28 and TRBJ2-1; D is undetermined. The germline V and J ends were trimmed by 3 bases and 8 bases, with 11 bases remaining between them. The germline V gene has CDR1 MDHEN and CDR2 SYDVKM. The CDR3 length is 13 residues. In DNA, the CDR3 is TGTGCCAGCAGTTTCGATGGGCTCGATGAGCAGTTCTTC. Translation gives CASSFDGLDEQFF.

The chain combines TRBV7-8 with TRBJ2-5, with TRBD2 matching over 11 bases. Trimming at V came to 0 bases and at J to 2 bases, leaving 11 bases not matched to a gene. Germline values: CDR1 SGHVS, CDR2 FQNEAQ. This CDR3 spans 19 amino acids. CDR3 bases: TGTGCCAGCAGCTTAGCGCGCTTCCCCCTAGCGGGGGGACAAGAGACCCAGTACTTC. It yields the protein CASSLARFPLAGGQETQYF.

The rearrangement links TRBV12-3 or TRBV12-4 to TRBJ1-6, with D unclear. Between the trimmed V and J ends, which lost 6 bases and 8 bases, there was a span of 14 bases. The CDR3 has 14 amino acids. Here the CDR3 DNA reads TGTGCCAGCAGAACCGGATGGGCGGATTCACCCCTCCACTTT. Its translation: CASRTGWADSPLHF.

This clonotype was seen ten or more times. The V gene is TRBV7-8, the J gene TRBJ1-2; D is ambiguous. The CDR3 consists of 11 residues. Trimming shortened V by 1 base and J by 6 bases, and 3 bases separated the two germline ends. The germline V gene has CDR1 SGHVS and CDR2 FQNEAQ. The CDR3 sequence: CASSLGDGYTF. The CDR3 DNA reads as TGTGCCAGCAGCTTAGGAGATGGCTACACCTTC.

V and J are TRBV27 and TRBJ2-1; 11 positions agree with TRBD2. The last part of the DNA fits TRBJ2-7 better; the J call may be wrong. The CDR3 loop spans 15 amino acids. CDR1 and CDR2 from the germline V gene are MNHEY and SMNVEV (reference sequence). CDR3 nucleotide sequence: TGTGCCAGCAGTGTACTAGCGGGAGCTCTCGGTGAGCAGTACTTC. It is translated as CASSVLAGALGEQYF.

V usage is TRBV20-1 and J usage is TRBJ2-1, with 9 bases that match TRBD2. Per the germline V gene, CDR1 is DFQATT and CDR2 is SNEGSKA (reference sequence). The CDR3 has 17 amino acids. J lost 2 bases, V lost 1 base, and 9 bases had no gene match. The CDR3 DNA follows: TGCAGTGCTAGAGTTCGAGCGGGAGGCCTAGCCTACAATGAGCAGTTCTTC. This translates into CSARVRAGGLAYNEQFF.

A word on this clonotype: No conserved phenylalanine or tryptophan is present at the end of the CDR3, so a read error is the likely explanation. This chain joins TRBV7-8 and TRBJ2-7, with TRBD2 matching 10 bases. V was pared by 3 bases and J by 6 bases, with 8 bases of the junction left unmatched. The V gene's germline CDR1 is SGHVS and CDR2 FQNEAQ. This CDR3 region has 15 residues. The CDR3 sequence is CASSFSPSGGFEQYL. Written as DNA, the CDR3 is TGTGCCAGCAGCTTCTCCCCTAGCGGGGGTTTCGAGCAGTACTTA.

The CDR3 DNA follows: TGCAGTGCTAGAGATCTCGGGACTAAAATAGAGACCCAGTACTTC. Encoded protein: CSARDLGTKIETQYF. The chain couples TRBV20-1 to TRBJ2-5; 7 bases agree with TRBD2. Germline CDR1 and CDR2: DFQATT and SNEGSKA (reference sequence). CDR3 length: 15 residues. With 0 bases clipped from V and 4 bases from J, the junction kept 8 bases outside the gene matches.

This clonotype came up a few times. J is TRBJ1-5 and V is TRBV14; D may be TRBD1 (5 bases). Trimming shortened V by 4 bases and J by 6 bases, and 22 bases separated the two germline ends. The germline CDR1 and CDR2 sequences are SGHDN and FVKESK. The CDR3 is 17 residues long. The CDR3 DNA reads as TGTGCCAGCAGCCCACCCGTGACAGCGGGAAGGGGTCAGCCCCAGCATTTT. It translates to CASSPPVTAGRGQPQHF.

This clonotype was counted between two and nine times. The chain is built from TRBV28 and TRBJ1-4, with a weak D call TRBD1 (5 bases). This CDR3 contains 15 residues. Germline V gene sequence: CDR1 MDHEN, CDR2 SYDVKM. The V and J ends lost 7 bases and 10 bases respectively, with 22 bases between them. The CDR3 sequence is CASTQIGRVDGKLFF. CDR3 coding DNA: TGTGCCAGCACTCAAATCGGCAGGGTAGATGGAAAACTGTTTTTT.

This clonotype occurred many times. The chain links TRBV6-2 or TRBV6-3 to TRBJ2-7; 12 nucleotides align to TRBD1. In germline, CDR1 is MNHEY, CDR2 SVGEGT. The V segment lost 3 bases and the J segment 4 bases; nucleotides outside the gene matches: 10. The CDR3 covers 17 residues. CDR3 protein: CASSYTTGTGGPYEQYF. In DNA form, the CDR3 reads TGTGCCAGCAGTTATACCACCGGGACAGGGGGCCCATACGAGCAGTACTTC.